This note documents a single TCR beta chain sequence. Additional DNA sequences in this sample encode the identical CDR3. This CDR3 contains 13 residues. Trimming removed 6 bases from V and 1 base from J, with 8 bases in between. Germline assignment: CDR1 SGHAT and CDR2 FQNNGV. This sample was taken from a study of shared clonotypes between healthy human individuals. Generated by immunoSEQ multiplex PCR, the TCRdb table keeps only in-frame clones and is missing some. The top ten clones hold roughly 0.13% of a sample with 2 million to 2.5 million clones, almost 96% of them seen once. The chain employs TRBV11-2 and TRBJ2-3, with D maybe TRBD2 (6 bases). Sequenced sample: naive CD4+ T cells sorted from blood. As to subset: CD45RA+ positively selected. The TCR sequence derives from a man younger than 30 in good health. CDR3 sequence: CASRASGTDTQYF. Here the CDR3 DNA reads TGTGCCAGCAGGGCTAGCGGCACAGATACGCAGTATTTT.